Below, one TCR beta chain is given with its context. The data were taken from a study of T cell changes during pregnancy in multiple sclerosis. The CDR3 has 14 residues. Trimming stripped 0 bases from V and 3 bases from J, with 9 bases between. Germline CDR1 reads SGHRS; CDR2 reads YFSETQ. Data came from immunoSEQ multiplex PCR; TCRdb stores just in-frame clones and leaves some out. The sample lists 50,000 to 70,000 clones, 91% seen once, with roughly 5% in the top ten. The material was CD8+ T cells from peripheral blood mononuclear cells, obtained before pregnancy. The receptor comes from a female donor with multiple sclerosis, enrolled in a pregnancy study. The J gene is TRBJ1-2, the V gene TRBV5-1; a possible D gene is TRBD1 (6 bases). The CDR3 loop is CASSLGRGHYGYTF. The CDR3 DNA follows: TGCGCCAGCAGCTTGGGCAGGGGACACTATGGCTACACCTTC.